Listed below are T cell receptor beta chains from one sample, sequenced in a study of T cells in Graves' hyperthyroidism and ophthalmopathy. TCRdb called the multiplex PCR reads again in MiXCR, with one record for every CDR3 protein. The data show 500,000 to 650,000 distinct CDR3 sequences, just under 20% seen once. The sample was blood. These receptors were collected from a man aged 35-49 years with Graves' ophthalmopathy. The CDR3 runs from the conserved cysteine through the conserved F or W. The D gene is left open where the match is weak. Not every row has a clone size; where given, it reads once, few, many or a size class.

d_call | j_call | clone_size | v_call | cdr3_nt | cdr3_aa
NA | TRBJ1-2 | NA | TRBV20-1 | TGCAGTGCTAGTACAGACGGGTATGGCTACACCTTC | CSASTDGYGYTF
TRBD1 | TRBJ1-1 | NA | TRBV19 | TGTGCCAGTACCAAACAGGGGGCACGGACTGAAGCTTTCTTT | CASTKQGARTEAFF
NA | TRBJ2-7 | few | TRBV12-3/TRBV12-4 | TGTGCCAGCAGTTTAGGGAGGGGGCTGAGCGAGCAGTACTTC | CASSLGRGLSEQYF
TRBD1 | TRBJ1-1 | NA | TRBV6-1 | TGTGCCAGCACCATGACAGGGAGGGACACTGAAGCTTTCTTT | CASTMTGRDTEAFF
TRBD2 | TRBJ2-1 | many | TRBV20-1 | TGCAGTGCTACGACTAGCGGGAGGGCCAGCTCCTACAATGAGCAGTTCTTC | CSATTSGRASSYNEQFF
NA | TRBJ1-1 | NA | TRBV29-1 | TGCAGCGGCCTCGACAGGACCTACTCTATGAACACTGAAGCTTTCTTT | CSGLDRTYSMNTEAFF
TRBD1 | TRBJ2-7 | NA | TRBV12-3/TRBV12-4 | TGTGCCAGCAGGGAGGACAGGGCCTACGAGCAGTACTTC | CASREDRAYEQYF
TRBD2 | TRBJ2-1 | few | TRBV28 | TGTGCCAGCAGTGCACAGCGGGATCAGTTCTTC | CASSAQRDQFF
NA | TRBJ2-1 | many | TRBV12-3/TRBV12-4 | TGTGCCAGCACCTTGGGGCCAGGGGGCAGCGGGGTATACAATGAGCAGTTCTTC | CASTLGPGGSGVYNEQFF
NA | TRBJ1-2 | few | TRBV20-1 | TGCAGTTCCCCGACAGGCCTCTATGGCTACACCTTC | CSSPTGLYGYTF
NA | TRBJ2-2 | NA | TRBV24-1 | TGTGCCACCAGTGATTTGGGACAGAATACCGGGGAGCTGTTTTTT | CATSDLGQNTGELFF
TRBD2 | TRBJ2-1 | few | TRBV6-2/TRBV6-3 | TGTGCCAGCAGACCAAGCGGGAGGCCCTACAATGAGCAGTTCTTC | CASRPSGRPYNEQFF
NA | TRBJ2-1 | few | TRBV7-3 | TGTGCCAGCAGCTTAACGGGGGGGGCCCACAATGAGCAGTTCTTC | CASSLTGGAHNEQFF
NA | TRBJ1-4 | few | TRBV30 | TGTGCCTGGAGAGTAGGGTGGAGCGAAAAACTGTTTTTT | CAWRVGWSEKLFF
TRBD2 | TRBJ2-3 | NA | TRBV20-1 | TGCATCTCCCCCTGGGGCGGGAGGGCCCGAGATACGCAGTATTTT | CISPWGGRARDTQYF
NA | TRBJ1-1 | few | TRBV12-3/TRBV12-4 | TGTGCCAGCAGACTCCTGGACACCCTCAACACTGAAGCTTTCTTT | CASRLLDTLNTEAFF
NA | TRBJ2-3 | few | TRBV11-2 | TGTGCCACCGACGGCCGGGAGACGGGCACAGATACGCAGTATTTT | CATDGRETGTDTQYF
TRBD2 | TRBJ2-2 | NA | TRBV20-1 | TGCAGTGCTGCTAGCGGGAGGGCCGTCGGGGAGCTGTTTTTT | CSAASGRAVGELFF
NA | TRBJ1-2 | many | TRBV6-1 | TGTGCCCACCTGCTCGGGACCCGAATACTCTATGGCTACACCTTC | CAHLLGTRILYGYTF